A single sample is the source of the 23 T cell receptor beta chains below, sequenced in a study of shared clonotypes between healthy human individuals (TCRdb year 2020). For the CD8 naive samples, CD45RO-negative cells were positively selected for CCR7, yielding a CD45RA+CCR7+ population from which TemRA cells were excluded. Library creation used the immunoSEQ multiplex PCR assay. In TCRdb, the immuneACCESS table is reduced to in-frame sequences with V and J assigned. These tables do not hold every clone; where another copy was compared, an unresolved V gene accounts for under half, and the others remain unexplained. The sample table records roughly 590,000 clones; 95% to 96% of these occur just once. The ten biggest clones cover 0.11% of the sample. Sequencing was carried out using naive CD8+ T cells sorted from blood. The meaning of the sample's cell subset or site label: CD45RA+CCR7+. The receptors stem from a woman between 25 and 40 years old in good health.

The gene calls are TRBV27 and TRBJ2-1; D ambiguous. In germline, CDR1 is MNHEY, CDR2 SMNVEV (reference sequence). The CDR3 length is 10 residues. V dropped 0 bases and J dropped 15 bases, with 6 bases sitting between them. Here the CDR3 reads CASSLSPMFF. CDR3 DNA sequence: TGTGCCAGCAGTTTATCTCCTATGTTCTTC.

The V and J genes are TRBV25-1 and TRBJ1-1; D ambiguous. Trimming removed 2 bases from V and 10 bases from J, with 8 bases in between. The CDR3 runs to 11 residues. Germline V gives CDR1 MGHDK, CDR2 SYGVNS. The CDR3 region has the DNA TGTGCCAGCAGTGAAGGACCCCGAGCTTTCTTT. It yields the protein CASSEGPRAFF.

The gene calls are TRBV19 and TRBJ2-2, with a tentative D call TRBD2 (6 bases). The germline V gene encodes CDR1 LNHDA and CDR2 SQIVND (reference sequence). V was shortened by 1 base and J by 0 bases, with 21 bases between the two germline ends. The CDR3 length is 20 residues. Here the CDR3 DNA reads TGTGCCAGTAGTATAGGTCCCGGGACTGAGAGATTCGCGAACACCGGGGAGCTGTTTTTT. This encodes CASSIGPGTERFANTGELFF. Drawing the rest from reference TRBV19 and TRBJ2-2, the complete variable domain is DGGITQSPKYLFRKEGQNVTLSCEQNLNHDAMYWYRQDPGQGLRLIYYSQIVNDFQKGDIAEGYSVSREKKESFPLTVTSAQKNPTAFYLCASSIGPGTERFANTGELFFGEGSRLTVL.

This clone was picked up one time. Germline and junction disagree at one end, which may indicate a read error. The J gene is TRBJ1-5, the V gene TRBV28; 8 bases are shared with TRBD1. The CDR3 loop spans 13 amino acids. The germline gives CDR1 MDHEN, CDR2 SYDVKM. The CDR3 reads CAGRGRGNQPQHF. Written as DNA, the CDR3 is TGTGCCGGCAGGGGGCGCGGGAATCAGCCCCAGCATTTT.

This chain connects TRBV27 to TRBJ2-7; D ambiguous. The CDR3 is 13 amino acids. Per germline, CDR1 MNHEY and CDR2 SMNVEV (reference sequence). Trimming stripped 4 bases from V and 3 bases from J, with 10 bases between. DNA of the CDR3: TGTGCCAGCAGTTCAAACTCAAACTACGAGCAGTACTTC. Protein product: CASSSNSNYEQYF.

The chain has TRBV14 and TRBJ2-7, with D perhaps matching TRBD2 (6 bases). CDR3 length: 13 amino acids. CDR1 and CDR2 (germline): SGHDN, FVKESK. The ends were cut back, 4 bases at V and 3 bases at J, with 10 bases in the middle. In DNA, the CDR3 is TGTGCCAGCAGCCCGGGGGTTGGCTACGAGCAGTACTTC. Its protein is CASSPGVGYEQYF.

The chain employs TRBV7-2 and TRBJ2-1; D ambiguous. Deletions cut 0 bases from V and 10 bases from J, with 10 bases between. The CDR3 has 13 amino acids. Germline V gene sequence: CDR1 SGHTA, CDR2 FQGNSA. Written as DNA, the CDR3 is TGTGCCAGCAGCTTAGCGATCATTGACGAGCAGTTCTTC. This translates into CASSLAIIDEQFF.

CDR3 in amino acids: CATRSGTGTYEQYF. CDR3 DNA: TGTGCCACCAGATCCGGGACAGGGACCTACGAGCAGTACTTC. This chain connects TRBV15 to TRBJ2-7, with TRBD1 identical over 9 bases. Looked up from germline, CDR1 is LNHNV and CDR2 is YYDKDF (reference sequence). With V trimmed by 6 bases and J by 2 bases, 5 bases remained unmatched. The length of the CDR3 is 14 residues.

The V and J genes are TRBV5-6 and TRBJ2-7; D gene unclear. The V end was cut by 0 bases, the J end by 9 bases, with 10 bases between. Looked up from germline, CDR1 is SGHDT and CDR2 is YYEEEE. The CDR3 loop spans 12 amino acids. The CDR3 DNA reads as TGTGCCAGCAGCTTGGGAGACACAGTGCAGTACTTC. Its protein product is CASSLGDTVQYF.

The gene calls are TRBV11-1 and TRBJ2-1; D is possibly TRBD1 (5 bases). V was clipped by 0 bases and J by 4 bases, with 13 bases between them. Germline V lookup: CDR1 SGHAT, CDR2 FQDESV (reference sequence). The CDR3 consists of 16 residues. The CDR3 nucleotides are TGTGCCAGCAGCTTAGCAGGGCAGGGCCCTTACAATGAGCAGTTCTTC. This gives the protein CASSLAGQGPYNEQFF.

The CDR3 DNA is TGTGCCAGCGGATTTTCTGCAGATACGCAGTATTTT. It yields the protein CASGFSADTQYF. V is TRBV27 and J is TRBJ2-3; D call uncertain. CDR1 is MNHEY, CDR2 SMNVEV, per germline (reference sequence). The CDR3 consists of 12 residues. The ends were cut back, 8 bases at V and 4 bases at J, with 10 bases in the middle.

This clone was recorded only once. This sequence joins TRBV27 and TRBJ2-7, with 9 bases that match TRBD2. CDR3 length: 16 residues. CDR1 is MNHEY and CDR2 is SMNVEV in the germline V gene (reference sequence). After removal of 5 bases from V and 4 bases from J, the junction contained 12 bases not matched to a gene. The CDR3 is CASSGFMAGGPYEQYF. CDR3 bases: TGTGCCAGCAGTGGCTTTATGGCGGGAGGGCCTTACGAGCAGTACTTC.

This clone was seen just once. The rearrangement joins TRBV11-3 to TRBJ2-7; weak D call: TRBD2 (5 bases). CDR1 is SGHNT, CDR2 YENEEA, per germline. Trimming took 6 bases from V and 2 from J, leaving 14 bases between them. The length of the CDR3 is 14 residues. CDR3 loop: CASSTNGNAYEQYF. CDR3 bases: TGTGCCAGCAGTACGAACGGGAACGCCTACGAGCAGTACTTC.

This rearrangement joins TRBV5-6 to TRBJ2-1; D remains unclear. This CDR3 is built from 13 residues. The V gene's germline CDR1 is SGHDT and CDR2 YYEEEE. V was cut by 0 bases and J by 6 bases, with 7 bases left in between. CDR3 amino acids: CASSLGPLNEQFF. CDR3 sequence (DNA): TGTGCCAGCAGCTTGGGACCGCTCAATGAGCAGTTCTTC. The variable domain in full, completed from reference TRBV5-6 and TRBJ2-1, reads DAGVTQSPTHLIKTRGQQVTLRCSPKSGHDTVSWYQQALGQGPQFIFQYYEEEERQRGNFPDRFSGHQFPNYSSELNVNALLLGDSALYLCASSLGPLNEQFFGPGTRLTVL.

The chain links TRBV15 to TRBJ1-5; D is undetermined. Germline CDR1 is LNHNV and CDR2 is YYDKDF (reference sequence). Trimming left V 1 base short and J 4 bases short, with 2 bases between. The CDR3 is 12 residues long. The CDR3 is CATSRGNQPQHF. CDR3 nucleotide sequence: TGTGCCACCAGCAGAGGAAATCAGCCCCAGCATTTT. The full variable domain, in which reference TRBV15 and TRBJ1-5 provide the parts outside the CDR3, is DAMVIQNPRYQVTQFGKPVTLSCSQTLNHNVMYWYQQKSSQAPKLLFHYYDKDFNNEADTPDNFQSRRPNTSFCFLDIRSPGLGDTAMYLCATSRGNQPQHFGDGTRLSIL.

The V and J genes are TRBV6-1 and TRBJ1-1, with unresolved D. This CDR3 spans 14 amino acids. V lost 3 bases and J 7 bases, leaving 15 bases between the germline ends. Per the germline V gene, CDR1 is MNHNS and CDR2 is SASEGT. The CDR3 loop is CASSDRARSFEAFF. CDR3 nucleotides: TGTGCCAGCAGTGACAGAGCCCGATCTTTTGAAGCTTTCTTT.

V and J are TRBV6-6 and TRBJ2-1; weak D call: TRBD2 (6 bases). Trimming took 2 bases from V and 4 from J, leaving 9 bases between them. CDR3 length: 14 amino acids. CDR1 and CDR2 from the germline V gene are MNHNY and SVGAGI (reference sequence). CDR3 sequence (DNA): TGTGCCAGCAGTTACCCGGGAGAATACAATGAGCAGTTCTTC. Amino acids: CASSYPGEYNEQFF.

The gene calls are TRBV5-1 and TRBJ2-7; D not resolved. The ends were cut back, 4 bases at V and 2 bases at J, with 13 bases in the middle. Germline CDR1 reads SGHRS; CDR2 reads YFSETQ. The CDR3 is 14 amino acids. The CDR3 coding sequence is TGCGCCAGCAGCCCCCCTTCCAGGCCCTACGAGCAGTACTTC. This translates into CASSPPSRPYEQYF.

The rearrangement joins TRBV15 to TRBJ2-1; either TRBD1 or TRBD2 may supply D (6 bases each). From germline, CDR1 is LNHNV and CDR2 YYDKDF (reference sequence). Trimming took 1 base from V and 0 from J, leaving 16 bases between them. This CDR3 is built from 18 residues. CDR3 loop: CATSRAGGPNYSYNEQFF. In DNA, the CDR3 is TGTGCCACCAGCAGAGCTGGGGGGCCTAATTACTCCTACAATGAGCAGTTCTTC.

V and J are TRBV19 and TRBJ1-5; D remains unclear. The V gene lost 3 bases and the J gene lost 4 bases, with 13 bases spanning the gap. The CDR3 is 15 residues long. Per germline, CDR1 LNHDA and CDR2 SQIVND (reference sequence). Here the CDR3 reads CASSMGFRSNQPQHF. CDR3 nucleotides: TGTGCCAGTAGTATGGGGTTTAGGAGTAATCAGCCCCAGCATTTT.

V and J are TRBV4-2 and TRBJ1-2; no definite D call. The CDR3 totals 15 residues. V was cut by 1 base and J by 4 bases, with 13 bases left in between. CDR1 and CDR2 (germline): LGHNA, YNFKEQ. The CDR3 region is CASSQVGTPSYGYTF. DNA for the CDR3: TGTGCCAGCAGCCAAGTGGGAACACCTTCCTATGGCTACACCTTC.

The chain recombines TRBV4-2 with TRBJ2-7; TRBD2 matches 10 bases. V gave up 5 bases and J gave up 5 bases; unmatched junction bases: 12. The germline CDR1 and CDR2 sequences are LGHNA and YNFKEQ. This CDR3 region has 16 residues. The CDR3 sequence is CASSLASSGRINEQYF. Written as DNA, the CDR3 is TGTGCCAGCAGCTTGGCATCTAGCGGGAGAATTAACGAGCAGTACTTC.

The chain employs TRBV19 and TRBJ1-5, with D tentatively TRBD1 (6 bases). The germline V and J ends were trimmed by 10 bases and 5 bases, with 24 bases remaining between them. The germline gives CDR1 LNHDA, CDR2 SQIVND (reference sequence). This CDR3 comprises 16 residues. CDR3 bases: TGTGCCACCAACCCTAGCCACGGGACACCATATCAGCCCCAGCATTTT. Its translation: CATNPSHGTPYQPQHF.